Below are 20 T cell receptor beta chains sequenced from a single sample in a study of shared clonotypes between healthy human individuals. CD8 cells regarded as naive lacked CD45RO, were positively chosen for CCR7, and omitted terminally differentiated effector memory CD45RA+ cells. Clones were sequenced by immunoSEQ multiplex PCR, and TCRdb holds only the in-frame ones, with some missing. The table lists under 2,000,000 clones, about 95% of them singletons. The sequenced material came from naive CD8+ T cells sorted from blood. The source of these receptors is a man between 18 and 35 years old in good health.

This rearrangement joins TRBV9 to TRBJ2-1; tentative D call: TRBD2 (6 bases). Trimming took off 0 bases at V and 4 bases at J, with 11 bases between the two ends. CDR1 is SGDLS and CDR2 is YYNGEE in the germline V gene. The CDR3 runs to 15 residues. The CDR3 here is CASSVVLEGYNEQFF. Written as DNA, the CDR3 is TGTGCCAGCAGCGTAGTGCTGGAGGGGTACAATGAGCAGTTCTTC.

The rearrangement links TRBV7-9 to TRBJ2-7; no definite D call. V lost 6 bases and J 1 base, leaving 16 bases between the germline ends. The CDR3 has 15 amino acids. The germline V gene has CDR1 SEHNR and CDR2 FQNEAQ (reference sequence). The CDR3 protein is CASSFEPLTSYEQYF. DNA for the CDR3: TGTGCCAGCAGTTTCGAACCCCTCACGTCCTACGAGCAGTACTTC.

About this clone: Other DNA sequences in this specimen translate into the identical CDR3. This CDR3 reads CASSYGLGSYEQYF. CDR3 sequence (DNA): TGTGCCAGCAGTTACGGTCTGGGCTCCTACGAGCAGTACTTC. The chain employs TRBV6-5 and TRBJ2-7; D uncertain. Germline CDR1 and CDR2: MNHEY and SVGAGI. The CDR3 spans 14 residues. Trimming took off 2 bases at V and 0 bases at J, with 8 bases between the two ends.

This chain uses TRBV6-1 with TRBJ2-7; possibly TRBD2 for D (5 bases). V was trimmed by 4 bases and J by 2 bases, leaving 18 bases between them. CDR3 size: 16 residues. The germline gives CDR1 MNHNS, CDR2 SASEGT. The chain's CDR3 is CASSVVSGGEAYEQYF. The CDR3, as DNA: TGTGCCAGCAGTGTTGTCAGCGGAGGAGAGGCCTACGAGCAGTACTTC.

The genes are TRBV4-1 and TRBJ2-7; 9 positions match TRBD2. The CDR3 has 16 amino acids. With 2 bases clipped from V and 7 bases from J, the junction kept 12 bases outside the gene matches. The germline gives CDR1 MGHRA, CDR2 YSYEKL. CDR3 sequence reads: CASSQPGAGGPGEQYF. The CDR3 nucleotides read TGCGCCAGCAGCCAACCCGGGGCGGGAGGGCCGGGGGAGCAGTACTTC.

In its sample, this clone was seen once. The V gene is TRBV2, the J gene TRBJ2-1; D uncertain. Germline V gives CDR1 SNHLY, CDR2 FYNNEI. CDR3 length: 11 amino acids. Trimming took 2 bases from V and 8 from J, leaving 4 bases between them. CDR3 residues: CASSEMDEQFF. The CDR3 bases are TGTGCCAGCAGTGAAATGGATGAGCAGTTCTTC.

V usage is TRBV2 and J usage is TRBJ2-7, with D perhaps assigned TRBD1 or TRBD2 (5 bases each). This CDR3 has 14 residues. The germline gives CDR1 SNHLY, CDR2 FYNNEI. The ends were cut back, 7 bases at V and 1 base at J, with 14 bases in the middle. In DNA, the CDR3 is TGTGCCAGCACTGGGGACGGCCAATCCTACGAGCAGTACTTC. This sequence encodes CASTGDGQSYEQYF.

The gene calls are TRBV7-2 and TRBJ2-1, with TRBD2 as a possible D gene (6 bases). CDR1 is SGHTA and CDR2 is FQGNSA in the germline V gene. This CDR3 comprises 13 residues. The V and J ends lost 1 base and 6 bases respectively, with 7 bases between them. The CDR3 nucleotides are TGTGCCAGCAGCTTAGACGGGAGCAATGAGCAGTTCTTC. Its protein is CASSLDGSNEQFF.

The genes are TRBV5-1 and TRBJ2-7; 7 bases align to TRBD1. The CDR3 runs to 16 residues. Germline CDR1 is SGHRS and CDR2 is YFSETQ. Unmatched junction bases numbered 13, after V lost 4 bases and J lost 3 bases. The CDR3 loop reads CASSLATDRALYEQYF. The CDR3, as DNA: TGCGCCAGCAGCCTGGCTACCGACAGGGCCCTCTACGAGCAGTACTTC.

The chain uses TRBV7-3 and TRBJ2-5; 12 nucleotides line up with TRBD2. CDR3 size: 15 residues. J lost 4 bases, V lost 4 bases, and 4 bases had no gene match. Germline values: CDR1 SGHTA, CDR2 FQGTGA. The CDR3: CASSSSGGAVETQYF. Here the CDR3 DNA reads TGTGCCAGCAGCTCTAGCGGGGGGGCCGTAGAGACCCAGTACTTC.

A word on this clone: At the DNA level, this CDR3 is encoded by other sequences in the same sample as well. The CDR3 spells CASRLAGSSYNEQFF. In DNA, the CDR3 is TGTGCCAGTAGGCTAGCGGGGAGCTCCTACAATGAGCAGTTCTTC. This chain uses TRBV19 with TRBJ2-1; TRBD2 matches 9 bases. The V and J ends lost 6 bases and 0 bases, in that order; junction bases with no gene match: 3. Germline assignment: CDR1 LNHDA and CDR2 SQIVND (reference sequence). CDR3 length equals 15 residues.

The chain joins TRBV27 to TRBJ2-1; the D is unclear. The V gene lost 4 bases and the J gene lost 10 bases, with 20 bases spanning the gap. In germline, CDR1 is MNHEY, CDR2 SMNVEV (reference sequence). There are 15 residues in the CDR3. The DNA of the CDR3 is TGTGCCAGCAGTTCTGCTCGGGCCTTCCGGGTGGAGCAGTTCTTC. This sequence encodes CASSSARAFRVEQFF.

The rearrangement uses TRBV27 and TRBJ2-7, with TRBD2 as a possible D gene (7 bases). The V end was cut by 2 bases, the J end by 5 bases, with 13 bases between. Germline V gives CDR1 MNHEY, CDR2 SMNVEV (reference sequence). This CDR3 region has 14 residues. CDR3 amino acids: CASSLVRGGNEQYF. The CDR3 DNA reads as TGTGCCAGCAGTTTAGTAAGGGGGGGGAACGAGCAGTACTTC.

J is TRBJ2-5 and V is TRBV7-6; 12 bases fit TRBD1. This CDR3 comprises 16 residues. The germline V gene has CDR1 SGHVS and CDR2 FNYEAQ. V dropped 7 bases and J dropped 5; count of bases not matched to a gene: 11. The CDR3 region has the DNA TGTGCCAGCACCCGGGGGACAGGGGGCGCTGGTGAGACCCAGTACTTC. Protein product: CASTRGTGGAGETQYF.

The chain links TRBV19 to TRBJ1-1; D remains ambiguous. The V gene lost 1 base and the J gene lost 4 bases, with 13 bases spanning the gap. The CDR3 covers 15 residues. Germline V lookup: CDR1 LNHDA, CDR2 SQIVND (reference sequence). The DNA of the CDR3 is TGTGCCAGTAGTATAGTCCCGGACCCAGTCACTGAAGCTTTCTTT. Its protein is CASSIVPDPVTEAFF.

The CDR3 sequence is CASSQDGWAEATDTQYF. The CDR3 bases are TGCGCCAGCAGCCAAGATGGGTGGGCGGAGGCCACAGATACGCAGTATTTT. The V and J genes are TRBV4-3 and TRBJ2-3; D may be TRBD2 (5 bases). CDR1 and CDR2 (germline): LGHNA, YSLEER. The V end lost 0 bases, the J end lost 2 bases, and 15 bases lay between the germline ends. The CDR3 length is 17 residues.

This clone has only one observation. V is TRBV5-4 and J is TRBJ1-1; possible D gene TRBD1, 6 bases. The V gene lost 3 bases and the J gene lost 1 base, with 13 bases spanning the gap. Germline assignment: CDR1 SGHNT and CDR2 YYREEE (reference sequence). CDR3 length equals 15 residues. The CDR3 DNA reads TGTGCCAGCAGCTATGACAGGACCCCGAACACTGAAGCTTTCTTT. It encodes CASSYDRTPNTEAFF. The entire variable domain, with the rest obtained from reference TRBV5-4 and TRBJ1-1, is as follows: ETGVTQSPTHLIKTRGQQVTLRCSSQSGHNTVSWYQQALGQGPQFIFQYYREEENGRGNFPPRFSGLQFPNYSSELNVNALELDDSALYLCASSYDRTPNTEAFFGQGTRLTVV.

The chain employs TRBV2 and TRBJ1-1; D not resolved. V lost 6 bases to trimming and J lost 1 base, with 15 bases between them. CDR1 and CDR2 (germline): SNHLY, FYNNEI. This CDR3 region has 15 residues. CDR3 sequence: CASSWNSNGNTEAFF. CDR3 bases: TGTGCCAGCAGCTGGAACAGCAACGGGAACACTGAAGCTTTCTTT.

This chain links TRBV5-1 with TRBJ1-2; possible D gene TRBD1, 6 bases. The germline gives CDR1 SGHRS, CDR2 YFSETQ. The CDR3 has 12 residues. Trimming pared 3 bases from V and 6 bases from J, leaving 9 bases between. CDR3 in amino acids: CASSSDRNGYTF. The CDR3 DNA sequence: TGCGCCAGCAGCTCCGACAGGAATGGCTACACCTTC.

V usage is TRBV30 and J usage is TRBJ2-2; no reliable D call. The CDR3 is 14 residues long. The germline CDR1 and CDR2 sequences are GTSNPN and SVGIG (reference sequence). The germline V and J ends were trimmed by 0 bases and 4 bases, with 9 bases remaining between them. CDR3 bases: TGTGCCTGGAGTGTACTCCCATTCACCGGGGAGCTGTTTTTT. This sequence encodes CAWSVLPFTGELFF.